This T cell receptor (beta chain) was sequenced for a study of shared clonotypes between healthy human individuals. Profiled with immunoSEQ multiplex PCR; TCRdb holds only in-frame clones, not every one. The data contain 850,000 to 1,100,000 clones, about 72% of them seen just once; the ten biggest clones take up 0.85% to 1%. The CDR3 has 13 amino acids. V was trimmed by 7 bases and J by 3 bases, leaving 12 bases between them. CDR1 is MDHEN, CDR2 SYDVKM, per germline. Sequencing used memory CD4+ T cells from PBMCs. Subset defined: CD45RA-negative fraction. The V gene is TRBV28, the J gene TRBJ2-5, with D unclear. This clonotype was sampled from a young man in good health. Some clones in this sample may be carry-over from other donors' samples. CDR3 coding DNA: TGTGCCAGCATGGGTCCGGCGGAAGAGACCCAGTACTTC. Amino acid sequence: CASMGPAEETQYF.